The 3 T cell receptor beta chains listed next were all sequenced from one sample in a study of read filtering for tumor transcriptome and immune sequencing. Molecular barcoded adaptors covering alpha/delta and beta/gamma chains were used on around 400 ng RNA. TCRdb redid the calling of the reads with MiXCR, one entry per CDR3 protein. The sample consists of 50,000 or so distinct CDR3 sequences, less than 20% of them appearing once. The sample consisted of a population of CD138-negative cells sorted from bone marrow. Receptors originate from a donor aged 40 or over with multiple myeloma.

On this clonotype: Possible read error: a much larger clone is one base away. The chain uses TRBV5-1 and TRBJ2-2; possibly TRBD2 for D (6 bases). The CDR3 has 14 residues. Germline V gives CDR1 SGHRS, CDR2 YFSETQ. The CDR3 protein is CAISLEGNTGELFF. In DNA form, the CDR3 reads TGCGCCATCAGCTTGGAGGGAAATACCGGGGAGCTGTTTTTT.

J is TRBJ2-3 and V is TRBV20-1; 7 nucleotides match TRBD2. Germline V CDR1 and CDR2: DFQATT, SNEGSKA (reference sequence). CDR3 size: 15 residues. After removal of 1 base from V and 2 bases from J, the junction contained 6 bases not matched to a gene. CDR3 region: CSARAAAGSTDTQYF. The CDR3 bases are TGCAGTGCTAGAGCCGCAGCGGGATCCACAGATACGCAGTATTTT.

The genes are TRBV2 and TRBJ1-2; D not certain. Deletions cut 6 bases from V and 1 base from J, with 9 bases between. The CDR3 spans 13 residues. Germline V gene lookup returns CDR1 SNHLY and CDR2 FYNNEI. CDR3 nucleotide sequence: TGTGCCAGCAGGGGGATATTTAACTATGGCTACACCTTC. Translated, it gives CASRGIFNYGYTF.